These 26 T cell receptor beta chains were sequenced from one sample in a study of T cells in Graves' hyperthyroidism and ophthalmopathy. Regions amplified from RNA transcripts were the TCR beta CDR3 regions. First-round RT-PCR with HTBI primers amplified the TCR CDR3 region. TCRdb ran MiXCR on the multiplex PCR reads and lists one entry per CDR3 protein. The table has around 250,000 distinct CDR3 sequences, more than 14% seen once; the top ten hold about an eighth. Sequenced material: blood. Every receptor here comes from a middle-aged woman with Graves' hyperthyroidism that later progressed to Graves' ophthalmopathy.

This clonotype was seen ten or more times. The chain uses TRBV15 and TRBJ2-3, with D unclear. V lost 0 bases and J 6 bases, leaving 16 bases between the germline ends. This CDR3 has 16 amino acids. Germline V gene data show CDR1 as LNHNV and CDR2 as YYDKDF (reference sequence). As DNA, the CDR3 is TGTGCCACCAGCAGAGATGATCCCCAAGGCCAGGATACGCAGTATTTT. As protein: CATSRDDPQGQDTQYF.

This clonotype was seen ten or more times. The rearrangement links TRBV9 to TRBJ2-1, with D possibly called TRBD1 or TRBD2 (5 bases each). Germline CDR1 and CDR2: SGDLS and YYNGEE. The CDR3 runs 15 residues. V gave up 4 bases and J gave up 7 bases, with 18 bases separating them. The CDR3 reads CASSHRDRLSNEQFF. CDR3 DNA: TGTGCCAGCAGCCACCGGGACCGGTTATCAAATGAGCAGTTCTTC. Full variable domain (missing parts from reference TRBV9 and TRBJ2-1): DSGVTQTPKHLITATGQRVTLRCSPRSGDLSVYWYQQSLDQGLQFLIQYYNGEERAKGNILERFSAQQFPDLHSELNLSSLELGDSALYFCASSHRDRLSNEQFFGPGTRLTVL.

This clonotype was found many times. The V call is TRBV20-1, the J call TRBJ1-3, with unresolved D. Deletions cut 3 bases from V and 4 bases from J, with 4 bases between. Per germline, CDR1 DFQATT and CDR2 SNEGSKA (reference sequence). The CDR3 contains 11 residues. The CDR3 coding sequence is TGCAGTGCTAGCGCAGGAAACACCATATATTTT. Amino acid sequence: CSASAGNTIYF.

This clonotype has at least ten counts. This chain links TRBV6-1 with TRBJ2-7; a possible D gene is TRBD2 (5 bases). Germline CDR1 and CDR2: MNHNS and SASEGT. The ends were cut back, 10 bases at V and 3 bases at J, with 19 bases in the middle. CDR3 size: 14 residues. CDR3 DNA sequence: TGTGCCACCTCGTGGTCCGCGGGCAACTACGAGCAGTACTTC. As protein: CATSWSAGNYEQYF.

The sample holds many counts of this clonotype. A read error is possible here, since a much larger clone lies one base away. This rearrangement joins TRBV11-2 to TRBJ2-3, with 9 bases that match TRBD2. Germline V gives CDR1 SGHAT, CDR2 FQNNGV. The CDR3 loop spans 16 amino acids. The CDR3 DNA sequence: TGTGCCAGCGGCTTAGCGTTAGCGGGGGTCGCAGATACGCAGTATTTT. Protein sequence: CASGLALAGVADTQYF. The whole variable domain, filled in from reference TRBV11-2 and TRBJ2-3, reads EAGVAQSPRYKIIEKRQSVAFWCNPISGHATLYWYQQILGQGPKLLIQFQNNGVVDDSQLPKDRFSAERLKGVDSTLKIQPAKLEDSAVYLCASGLALAGVADTQYFGPGTRLTVL.

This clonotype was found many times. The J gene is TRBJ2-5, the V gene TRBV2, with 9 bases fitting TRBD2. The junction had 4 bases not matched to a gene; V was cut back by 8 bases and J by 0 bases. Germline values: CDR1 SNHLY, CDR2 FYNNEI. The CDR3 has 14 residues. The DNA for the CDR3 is TGTGCCAGCTTTCTAGCGGGATACCAAGAGACCCAGTACTTC. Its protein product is CASFLAGYQETQYF. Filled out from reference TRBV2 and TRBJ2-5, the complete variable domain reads EPEVTQTPSHQVTQMGQEVILRCVPISNHLYFYWYRQILGQKVEFLVSFYNNEISEKSEIFDDQFSVERPDGSNFTLKIRSTKLEDSAMYFCASFLAGYQETQYFGPGTRLLVL.

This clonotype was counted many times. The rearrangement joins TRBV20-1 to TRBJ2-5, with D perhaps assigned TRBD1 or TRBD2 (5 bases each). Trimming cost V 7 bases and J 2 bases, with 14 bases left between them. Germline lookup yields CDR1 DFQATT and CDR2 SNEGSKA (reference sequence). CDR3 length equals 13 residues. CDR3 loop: CSGFRDEQETQYF. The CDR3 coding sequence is TGCAGTGGGTTCCGGGACGAACAAGAGACCCAGTACTTC.

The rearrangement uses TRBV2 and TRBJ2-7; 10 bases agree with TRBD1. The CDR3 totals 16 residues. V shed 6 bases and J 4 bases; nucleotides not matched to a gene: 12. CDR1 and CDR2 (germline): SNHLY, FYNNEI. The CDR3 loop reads CASREFPGQGKYEQYF. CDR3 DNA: TGTGCCAGCAGAGAATTTCCGGGACAGGGGAAGTACGAGCAGTACTTC.

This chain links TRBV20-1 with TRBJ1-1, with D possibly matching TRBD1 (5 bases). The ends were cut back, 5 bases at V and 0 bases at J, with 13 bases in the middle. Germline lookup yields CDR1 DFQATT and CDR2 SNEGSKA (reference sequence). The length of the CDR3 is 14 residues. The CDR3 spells CSARNTGLNTEAFF. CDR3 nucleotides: TGCAGTGCTCGCAACACGGGGCTGAACACTGAAGCTTTCTTT.

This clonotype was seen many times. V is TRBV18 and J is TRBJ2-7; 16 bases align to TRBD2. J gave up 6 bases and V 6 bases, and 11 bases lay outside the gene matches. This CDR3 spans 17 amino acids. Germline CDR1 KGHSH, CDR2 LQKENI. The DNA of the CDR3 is TGTGCCAGCTCCCCGGGACTAGCGGGAGGGCCAAATCGCGAGCAGTACTTC. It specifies CASSPGLAGGPNREQYF.

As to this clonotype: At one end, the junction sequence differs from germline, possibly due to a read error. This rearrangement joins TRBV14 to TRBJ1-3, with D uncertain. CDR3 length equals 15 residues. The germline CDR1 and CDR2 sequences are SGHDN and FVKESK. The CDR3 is CASNQEPFPGNTVYF. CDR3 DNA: TGTGCCAGCAACCAAGAGCCCTTCCCTGGAAACACCGTATATTTT. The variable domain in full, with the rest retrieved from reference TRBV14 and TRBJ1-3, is EAGVTQFPSHSVIEKGQTVTLRCDPISGHDNLYWYRRVMGKEIKFLLHFVKESKQDESGMPNNRFLAERTGGTYSTLKVQPAELEDSGVYFCASNQEPFPGNTVYFGEGSWLTVV.

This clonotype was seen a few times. This CDR3 is CASSFDTRGYTF. Here the CDR3 DNA reads TGTGCCAGCAGTTTTGACACGAGGGGCTACACCTTC. The chain recombines TRBV28 with TRBJ1-2; D is uncertain. V was clipped by 3 bases and J by 8 bases, with 10 bases between them. Germline V gene lookup returns CDR1 MDHEN and CDR2 SYDVKM. The CDR3 totals 12 residues.

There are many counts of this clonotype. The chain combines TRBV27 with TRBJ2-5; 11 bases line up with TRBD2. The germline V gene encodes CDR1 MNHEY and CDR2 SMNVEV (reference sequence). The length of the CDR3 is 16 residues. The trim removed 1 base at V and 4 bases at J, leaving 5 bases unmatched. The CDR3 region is CASSLLLAGGTETQYF. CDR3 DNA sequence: TGTGCCAGCAGTTTATTGCTAGCGGGAGGAACAGAGACCCAGTACTTC.

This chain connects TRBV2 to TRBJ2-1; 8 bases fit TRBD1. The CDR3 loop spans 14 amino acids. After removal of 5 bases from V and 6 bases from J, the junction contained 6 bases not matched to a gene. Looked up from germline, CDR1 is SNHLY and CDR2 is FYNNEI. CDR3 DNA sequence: TGTGCCAGCAGTCAACAGGGGGAAGGCAATGAGCAGTTCTTC. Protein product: CASSQQGEGNEQFF.

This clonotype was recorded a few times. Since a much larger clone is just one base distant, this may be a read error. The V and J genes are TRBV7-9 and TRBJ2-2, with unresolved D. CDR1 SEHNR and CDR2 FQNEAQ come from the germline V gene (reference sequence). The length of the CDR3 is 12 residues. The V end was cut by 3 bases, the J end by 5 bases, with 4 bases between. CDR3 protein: CASSFGTGELFF. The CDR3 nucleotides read TGTGCCAGCAGCTTCGGGACCGGGGAGCTGTTTTTT.

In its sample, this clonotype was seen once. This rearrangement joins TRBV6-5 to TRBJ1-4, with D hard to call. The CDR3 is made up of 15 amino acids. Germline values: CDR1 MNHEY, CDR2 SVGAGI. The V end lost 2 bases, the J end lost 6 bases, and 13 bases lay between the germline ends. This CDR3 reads CASSYVGVRDEKLFF. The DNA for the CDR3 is TGTGCCAGCAGTTACGTCGGGGTGCGAGATGAAAAACTGTTTTTT.

The CDR3 region is CASSQTANYGYTF. The CDR3 DNA reads as TGTGCCAGCAGTCAGACAGCTAACTATGGCTACACCTTC. The chain carries TRBV28 and TRBJ1-2; tentative D call: TRBD1 (5 bases). Germline CDR1 is MDHEN and CDR2 is SYDVKM. This CDR3 is 13 amino acids long. Trimming removed 5 bases from V and 0 bases from J, with 7 bases in between.

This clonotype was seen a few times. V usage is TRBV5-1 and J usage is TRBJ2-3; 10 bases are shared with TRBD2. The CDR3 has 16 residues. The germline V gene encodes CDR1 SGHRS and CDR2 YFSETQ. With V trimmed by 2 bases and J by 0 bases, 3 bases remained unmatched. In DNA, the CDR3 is TGCGCCAGCAGCTTCTCGACTAGCGGGAGCACAGATACGCAGTATTTT. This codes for CASSFSTSGSTDTQYF. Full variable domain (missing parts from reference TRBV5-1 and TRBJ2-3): KAGVTQTPRYLIKTRGQQVTLSCSPISGHRSVSWYQQTPGQGLQFLFEYFSETQRNKGNFPGRFSGRQFSNSRSEMNVSTLELGDSALYLCASSFSTSGSTDTQYFGPGTRLTVL.

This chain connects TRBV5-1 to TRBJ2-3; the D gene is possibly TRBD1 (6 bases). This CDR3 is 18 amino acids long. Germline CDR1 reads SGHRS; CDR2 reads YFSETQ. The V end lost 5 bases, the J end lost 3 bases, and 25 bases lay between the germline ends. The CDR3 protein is CASSQQITVGRGTDTQYF. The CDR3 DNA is TGCGCCAGCAGTCAACAAATCACCGTCGGCAGGGGTACAGATACGCAGTATTTT.

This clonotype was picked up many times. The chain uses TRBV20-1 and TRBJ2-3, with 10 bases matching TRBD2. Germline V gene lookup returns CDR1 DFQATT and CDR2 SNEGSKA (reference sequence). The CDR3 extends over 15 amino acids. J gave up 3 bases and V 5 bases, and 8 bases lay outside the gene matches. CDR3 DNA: TGCAGTGCTCACCTAGCGGGAGATGATACAGATACGCAGTATTTT. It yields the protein CSAHLAGDDTDTQYF.

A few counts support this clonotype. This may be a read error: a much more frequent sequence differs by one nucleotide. The CDR3 loop is CASADRAVWTDEKLFF. The DNA of the CDR3 is TGTGCCAGCGCTGACAGGGCTGTTTGGACTGATGAAAAACTGTTTTTT. The V call is TRBV6-1, the J call TRBJ1-4; 7 positions agree with TRBD1. Germline V gene data show CDR1 as MNHNS and CDR2 as SASEGT. The CDR3 runs to 16 residues. The trim removed 8 bases at V and 6 bases at J, leaving 15 bases unmatched.

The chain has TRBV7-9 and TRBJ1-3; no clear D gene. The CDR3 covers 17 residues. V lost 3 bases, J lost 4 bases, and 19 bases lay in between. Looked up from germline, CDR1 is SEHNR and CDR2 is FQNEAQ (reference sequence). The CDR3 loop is CASSFPLDGPWGNTIYF. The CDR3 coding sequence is TGTGCCAGCAGCTTCCCCTTGGACGGTCCGTGGGGAAACACCATATATTTT.

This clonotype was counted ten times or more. The CDR3 here is CSVQGDKNIQYF. The CDR3 DNA follows: TGCAGCGTTCAAGGGGACAAAAACATTCAGTACTTC. The chain has TRBV29-1 and TRBJ2-4; possible D gene TRBD1, 5 bases. The V gene lost 5 bases and the J gene lost 3 bases, with 8 bases spanning the gap. The CDR3 has 12 residues. Germline loops: CDR1 SQVTM, CDR2 ANQGSEA.

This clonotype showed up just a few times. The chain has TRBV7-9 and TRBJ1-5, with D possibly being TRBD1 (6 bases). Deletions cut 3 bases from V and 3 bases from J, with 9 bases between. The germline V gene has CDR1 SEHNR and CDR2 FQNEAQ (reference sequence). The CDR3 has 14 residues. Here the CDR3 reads CASSFGQFNQPQHF. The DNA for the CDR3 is TGTGCCAGCAGCTTTGGACAGTTCAATCAGCCCCAGCATTTT.

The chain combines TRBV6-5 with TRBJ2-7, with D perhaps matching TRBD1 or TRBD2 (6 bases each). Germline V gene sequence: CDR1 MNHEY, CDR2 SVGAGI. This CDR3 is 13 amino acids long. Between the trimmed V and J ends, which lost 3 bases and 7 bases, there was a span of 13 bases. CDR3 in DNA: TGTGCCAGCAGTTATTTACTAGGGGGGGAGCAGTACTTC. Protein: CASSYLLGGEQYF.

DNA of the CDR3: TGCGCCAGCAGCCATGGACCGGGACAGGGGATGGTGACTAATGAAAAACTGTTTTTT. Residues: CASSHGPGQGMVTNEKLFF. The chain has TRBV4-1 and TRBJ1-4; the match to TRBD1 covers 10 bases. V lost 3 bases to trimming and J lost 2 bases; unmatched junction nucleotides: 12. The CDR3 runs to 19 residues. From germline, CDR1 is MGHRA and CDR2 YSYEKL.